The 20 T cell receptor beta chains reported below all come from one sample, sequenced in a study of blood T cell repertoires in COVID-19. The method was immunoSEQ multiplex PCR; TCRdb's version includes in-frame clones alone and lacks a portion of them. The profile shows 62,000 or so clones, around 80% of them singletons. The sequencing sample was made of peripheral blood. These receptors all stem from a man in his fifties or sixties with COVID-19, enrolled during active disease.

The CDR3: CASSLAPTYEQYF. For the CDR3, the DNA is TGTGCCAGCAGCCTAGCCCCAACCTACGAGCAGTACTTC. This chain connects TRBV11-3 to TRBJ2-7; possibly TRBD2 for D (5 bases). The CDR3 is 13 residues long. Germline CDR1 is SGHNT and CDR2 is YENEEA. The V and J ends lost 5 bases and 2 bases respectively, with 10 bases between them.

The genes are TRBV7-3 and TRBJ1-2; no definite D call. CDR1 is SGHTA, CDR2 FQGTGA, per germline. The CDR3 length is 13 residues. Trimming shortened V by 5 bases and J by 7 bases, and 14 bases separated the two germline ends. CDR3: CASSLDSYGGYTF. In DNA, the CDR3 is TGTGCCAGCAGCCTAGACTCCTACGGTGGCTACACCTTC. The whole variable domain, filled in from reference TRBV7-3 and TRBJ1-2, reads GAGVSQTPSNKVTEKGKYVELRCDPISGHTALYWYRQSLGQGPEFLIYFQGTGAADDSGLPNDRFFAVRPEGSVSTLKIQRTERGDSAVYLCASSLDSYGGYTFGSGTRLTVV.

The rearrangement joins TRBV27 to TRBJ1-4, with D perhaps TRBD1 (5 bases). Germline CDR1 and CDR2: MNHEY and SMNVEV (reference sequence). Between the trimmed V and J ends, which lost 3 bases and 6 bases, there was a span of 11 bases. The CDR3 loop spans 14 amino acids. The CDR3, as DNA: TGTGCCAGCAGTTTTGGAGGGGTTTATGAAAAACTGTTTTTT. It specifies CASSFGGVYEKLFF.

In DNA, the CDR3 is TGCGCCAGCAGCTTTTTAGCGGGAGGGCCGGGGGAGCAGTACTTC. Amino acid sequence: CASSFLAGGPGEQYF. The chain couples TRBV5-1 to TRBJ2-7, with 11 bases fitting TRBD2. The CDR3 contains 15 residues. Trimming took 2 bases from V and 7 from J; bases not matched to a gene: 8. The germline gives CDR1 SGHRS, CDR2 YFSETQ.

Only one count was recorded for this clone. The chain employs TRBV24-1 and TRBJ2-1, with a tentative D call TRBD1 (5 bases). The germline V gene has CDR1 KGHDR and CDR2 SFDVKD. The V end lost 2 bases, the J end lost 8 bases, and 15 bases lay between the germline ends. The CDR3 runs to 15 residues. CDR3 protein: CATSDWSRAGDEQFF. In DNA form, the CDR3 reads TGTGCCACCAGTGATTGGAGCAGGGCCGGTGATGAGCAGTTCTTC.

The rearrangement uses TRBV5-4 and TRBJ2-7; D uncertain. Looked up from germline, CDR1 is SGHNT and CDR2 is YYREEE (reference sequence). V was cut by 0 bases and J by 2 bases, with 6 bases left in between. This CDR3 has 13 residues. CDR3 nucleotides: TGTGCCAGCAGCTTGGACTCAACCTACGAGCAGTACTTC. This gives the protein CASSLDSTYEQYF.

The chain employs TRBV12-5 and TRBJ2-3; no definite D call. The CDR3 spans 13 residues. Between the trimmed V and J ends, which lost 2 bases and 3 bases, there was a span of 6 bases. CDR1 and CDR2 (germline): LGHNT, FRNRAP. The chain's CDR3 is CASGLMETDTQYF. The CDR3 DNA reads TGTGCTAGTGGTTTGATGGAGACAGATACGCAGTATTTT.

This clone came up a few times. The chain carries TRBV5-4 and TRBJ1-4; 12 bases fit TRBD1. The length of the CDR3 is 15 residues. The J segment lost 8 bases and the V segment lost 3 bases, leaving 5 bases of the junction unmatched. From germline, CDR1 is SGHNT and CDR2 YYREEE (reference sequence). CDR3 residues: CASSSRDRGPEKLFF. The CDR3, as DNA: TGTGCCAGCAGCTCGAGGGACAGGGGGCCCGAAAAACTGTTTTTT.

This chain connects TRBV11-2 to TRBJ2-1, with 8 bases matching TRBD2. The germline V gene encodes CDR1 SGHAT and CDR2 FQNNGV. The CDR3 is made up of 15 amino acids. The trim removed 1 base at V and 12 bases at J, leaving 11 bases unmatched. CDR3 residues: CASSLVAGSTPRQFF. The CDR3, as DNA: TGTGCCAGCAGCTTAGTAGCGGGAAGTACCCCTCGGCAGTTCTTC.

This rearrangement joins TRBV3-1 (or the pseudogene TRBV3-2) to TRBJ1-1, with D perhaps matching TRBD1 (6 bases). Germline V gene sequence: CDR1 LGHDT, CDR2 YNNKEL (reference sequence). This CDR3 region has 13 residues. Trimming took 2 bases from V and 8 from J, leaving 12 bases between them. CDR3 sequence (DNA): TGTGCCAGCAGCCAACCCGGGGGGGCGGAAGCTTTCTTT. This gives the protein CASSQPGGAEAFF.

This chain joins TRBV20-1 and TRBJ2-2, with 7 nucleotides matching TRBD2. Per the germline V gene, CDR1 is DFQATT and CDR2 is SNEGSKA (reference sequence). The CDR3 is 11 amino acids. J gave up 7 bases and V 5 bases, and 1 base lay outside the gene matches. CDR3 in amino acids: CSAAGVGELFF. CDR3 nucleotide sequence: TGCAGTGCTGCGGGGGTCGGGGAGCTGTTTTTT.

The chain uses TRBV7-3 and TRBJ2-7; 8 bases fit TRBD2. Germline CDR1 reads SGHTA; CDR2 reads FQGTGA. The CDR3 is 13 residues long. The junction had 6 bases not matched to a gene; V was cut back by 6 bases and J by 5 bases. The CDR3 nucleotides are TGTGCCAGCAGGTCCAGCGGGAGTAACGAGCAGTACTTC. Its translation: CASRSSGSNEQYF.

The chain carries TRBV7-3 and TRBJ2-7; TRBD1 is a possible D gene (6 bases). The CDR3 is 12 residues long. Trimming removed 4 bases from V and 4 bases from J, with 8 bases in between. Germline assignment: CDR1 SGHTA and CDR2 FQGTGA. As DNA, the CDR3 is TGTGCCAGCAGCTCACAGGGTTACGAGCAGTACTTC. Its translation is CASSSQGYEQYF. Looking up the rest from reference TRBV7-3 and TRBJ2-7 gives the full variable domain: GAGVSQTPSNKVTEKGKYVELRCDPISGHTALYWYRQSLGQGPEFLIYFQGTGAADDSGLPNDRFFAVRPEGSVSTLKIQRTERGDSAVYLCASSSQGYEQYFGPGTRLTVT.

V usage is TRBV3-1 (or the pseudogene TRBV3-2) and J usage is TRBJ2-3; D gene unclear. V was pared by 0 bases and J by 9 bases, with 13 bases between. Germline V gene data show CDR1 as LGHDT and CDR2 as YNNKEL (reference sequence). CDR3 length: 14 residues. The DNA of the CDR3 is TGTGCCAGCAGCCAAGATCTTAGCCAGCCAACGCAGTATTTT. Its protein product is CASSQDLSQPTQYF.

V is TRBV19 and J is TRBJ1-1, with D unclear. Trimming pared 0 bases from V and 5 bases from J, leaving 10 bases between. Germline V gene sequence: CDR1 LNHDA, CDR2 SQIVND (reference sequence). CDR3 length equals 14 residues. CDR3 sequence: CASSIDEGRTEAFF. In DNA form, the CDR3 reads TGTGCCAGTAGTATAGATGAGGGAAGAACTGAAGCTTTCTTT.

The CDR3 here is CASSTQTGPGELFF. The DNA of the CDR3 is TGTGCCAGCAGCACGCAGACTGGTCCCGGGGAGCTGTTTTTT. The genes are TRBV21-1 and TRBJ2-2; the table's D call of TRBD2 was not tested on the DNA. TRBV21-1 is a recognized pseudogene. The CDR3 is made up of 14 amino acids.

The genes are TRBV7-9 and TRBJ2-1; 9 bases are a match to TRBD1. V dropped 5 bases and J dropped 0; count of bases not matched to a gene: 8. Germline V CDR1 and CDR2: SEHNR, FQNEAQ (reference sequence). The CDR3 length is 17 residues. CDR3 loop: CASSKPTGGSSYNEQFF. CDR3 DNA: TGTGCCAGCAGCAAACCGACAGGGGGGAGCTCCTACAATGAGCAGTTCTTC.

The rearrangement links TRBV9 to TRBJ2-7, with D perhaps TRBD2 (7 bases). The CDR3 has 17 amino acids. Germline CDR1 SGDLS, CDR2 YYNGEE. V was pared by 6 bases and J by 0 bases, with 22 bases between. CDR3 nucleotide sequence: TGTGCCAGCACCCGGGGAGGGGGAGGGCTAGACTCCTACGAGCAGTACTTC. Translated: CASTRGGGGLDSYEQYF.

This clone came up a few times. J is TRBJ1-5 and V is TRBV19; possible D gene TRBD1, 6 bases. V shed 4 bases and J shed 11 bases, with 18 bases lying between them. Looked up from germline, CDR1 is LNHDA and CDR2 is SQIVND (reference sequence). This CDR3 contains 14 residues. CDR3 amino acids: CASSRETGPRAQHF. CDR3 nucleotide sequence: TGTGCCAGTAGTAGGGAGACAGGCCCCAGGGCCCAGCATTTT.

This sequence joins TRBV19 and TRBJ2-5; D is ambiguous. Germline CDR1 reads LNHDA; CDR2 reads SQIVND (reference sequence). There are 13 residues in the CDR3. Between the trimmed V and J ends, which lost 2 bases and 3 bases, there was a span of 7 bases. Here the CDR3 reads CASSIPPEETQYF. The CDR3 nucleotides are TGTGCCAGTAGTATACCACCAGAAGAGACCCAGTACTTC.